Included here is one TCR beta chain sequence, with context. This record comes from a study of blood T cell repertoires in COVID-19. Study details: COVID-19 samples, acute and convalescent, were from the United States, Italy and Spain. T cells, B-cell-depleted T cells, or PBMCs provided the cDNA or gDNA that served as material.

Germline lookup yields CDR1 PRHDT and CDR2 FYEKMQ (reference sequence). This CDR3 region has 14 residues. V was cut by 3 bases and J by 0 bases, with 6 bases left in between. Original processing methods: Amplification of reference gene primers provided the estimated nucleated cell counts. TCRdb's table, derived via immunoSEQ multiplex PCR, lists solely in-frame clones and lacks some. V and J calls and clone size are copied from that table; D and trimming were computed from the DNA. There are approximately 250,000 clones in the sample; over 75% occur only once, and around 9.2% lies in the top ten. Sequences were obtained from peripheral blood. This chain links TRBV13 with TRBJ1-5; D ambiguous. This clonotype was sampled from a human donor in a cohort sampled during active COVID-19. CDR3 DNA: TGTGCCAGCAGCTTCGGTGGTAGCAATCAGCCCCAGCATTTT. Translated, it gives CASSFGGSNQPQHF.